This TCR beta chain comes out of a study of glioma-infiltrating T cells after dendritic cell vaccination. The CDR3 spans 14 residues. Germline CDR1 reads SGHTA; CDR2 reads FQGNSA. V gave up 1 base and J gave up 6 bases, with 12 bases separating them. Only patients with spare fresh-frozen tumor and over two years of follow-up were included. TCRdb's copy holds only in-frame clones and misses some; the assay was immunoSEQ multiplex PCR. The sample lists some 70,000 clones; 81% were seen once. The chain carries TRBV7-2 and TRBJ1-1, with a weak D call TRBD1 (6 bases). The specimen comprised blood, sampled before dendritic cell vaccination. The source of this sequence is a human donor with glioblastoma. This CDR3 reads CTSSLGVPGAEAFF. CDR3 bases: TGTACCAGCAGCTTAGGTGTTCCAGGGGCTGAAGCTTTCTTT.